A selection of T cell receptor beta chains follows, all from one sample in a study of shared clonotypes between healthy human individuals. Libraries were prepared by immunoSEQ multiplex PCR; TCRdb keeps only in-frame clonotypes and omits some of them. The sample lists roughly 650,000 clones, around 96% seen once, with roughly 0.12% in the top ten. Source material: naive CD8+ T cells sorted from blood. The receptors were gathered from a woman aged 25 to 39 in good health. Both conserved end residues are part of each CDR3. The order of the fields is D gene, clone size, CDR3 length, V gene, J gene, CDR3 protein, CDR3 DNA. The D gene is left open where the match is weak. Clone size is given for some rows only: seen once, a few or many times, or a class if the clone is expanded.

-	-	15	TRBV2	TRBJ1-1	CASSEAARGYTEAFF	TGTGCCAGCAGTGAAGCCGCGCGGGGATACACTGAAGCTTTCTTT
-	-	14	TRBV9	TRBJ2-2	CASSVGGGTGELFF	TGTGCCAGCAGCGTAGGGGGCGGCACCGGGGAGCTGTTTTTT
TRBD1	-	13	TRBV29-1	TRBJ2-7	CSVEGGQVYEQYF	TGCAGCGTTGAAGGGGGACAGGTCTACGAGCAGTACTTC
TRBD1	-	14	TRBV5-1	TRBJ1-2	CASSLVTGDYGYTF	TGCGCCAGCAGCTTGGTCACAGGGGACTATGGCTACACCTTC
-	-	14	TRBV5-4	TRBJ2-5	CASSFSGQRGTQYF	TGTGCCAGCAGCTTCTCTGGACAGCGAGGGACCCAGTACTTC
-	once	13	TRBV5-6	TRBJ2-1	CASSLGTSYEQFF	TGTGCCAGCAGCTTGGGGACTTCTTATGAGCAGTTCTTC
TRBD1	-	17	TRBV5-6	TRBJ2-6	CASSPGQGRSGANVLTF	TGTGCCAGCAGCCCGGGACAGGGTCGCTCTGGGGCCAACGTCCTGACTTTC
-	-	13	TRBV27	TRBJ1-1	CASSWTVNTEAFF	TGTGCCAGCAGTTGGACGGTAAACACTGAAGCTTTCTTT
TRBD2	-	16	TRBV27	TRBJ2-3	CASSLSTAGAGDTQYF	TGTGCCAGCAGTTTATCGACGGCGGGAGCCGGGGATACGCAGTATTTT
-	once	17	TRBV13	TRBJ2-7	CASSWRASAVHSYEQYF	TGTGCCAGCAGCTGGAGGGCCAGTGCGGTCCACTCCTACGAGCAGTACTTC
TRBD2	once	15	TRBV5-1	TRBJ2-7	CASSFVSSGAYEQYF	TGCGCCAGCAGCTTCGTGTCTAGCGGGGCCTACGAGCAGTACTTC
-	-	12	TRBV6-5	TRBJ1-1	CASSYSNTEAFF	TGTGCCAGCAGTTACAGTAACACTGAAGCTTTCTTT
TRBD1	-	15	TRBV5-1	TRBJ2-7	CASSLARTGGYEQYF	TGCGCCAGCAGCTTGGCCCGGACAGGGGGTTACGAGCAGTACTTC
-	once	14	TRBV27	TRBJ2-2	CASSFGHSTGELFF	TGTGCCAGCAGTTTCGGACACTCAACCGGGGAGCTGTTTTTT
TRBD2	-	18	TRBV5-1	TRBJ2-5	CASSLGLAGSVGQETQYF	TGCGCCAGCAGCTTGGGGTTAGCGGGATCTGTAGGGCAAGAGACCCAGTACTTC
TRBD1	-	15	TRBV11-2	TRBJ2-7	CASSFPGQGFYEQYF	TGTGCCAGCAGCTTTCCGGGACAGGGGTTCTACGAGCAGTACTTC
TRBD2	-	16	TRBV6-6	TRBJ2-1	CASTGGAGGPYNEQFF	TGTGCCAGCACCGGGGGAGCGGGAGGGCCCTACAATGAGCAGTTCTTC
TRBD2	-	16	TRBV11-3	TRBJ2-1	CASSLVSSGAYNEQFF	TGTGCCAGCAGCTTAGTATCCAGCGGGGCCTACAATGAGCAGTTCTTC
-	-	14	TRBV6-5	TRBJ1-1	CASSQTLVNTEAFF	TGTGCCAGCAGTCAGACACTAGTAAACACTGAAGCTTTCTTT
TRBD1	once	14	TRBV19	TRBJ2-7	CASSYGQGGHEQYF	TGTGCCAGTAGTTACGGACAGGGGGGCCACGAGCAGTACTTC
TRBD2	-	16	TRBV11-2	TRBJ2-7	CASSLVLAGVSYEQYF	TGTGCCAGCAGCTTAGTACTAGCGGGAGTATCGTACGAGCAGTACTTC
-	-	16	TRBV4-2	TRBJ2-7	CASSQLLGESSYEQYF	TGTGCCAGCAGCCAACTTCTGGGGGAGAGCTCCTACGAGCAGTACTTC
-	-	14	TRBV5-6	TRBJ2-1	CASSQGSLGNEQFF	TGTGCCAGCAGCCAGGGTTCCCTGGGAAATGAGCAGTTCTTC
-	-	14	TRBV5-8	TRBJ1-1	CASSLGGWDTEAFF	TGTGCCAGCAGCTTAGGAGGGTGGGACACTGAAGCTTTCTTT
TRBD2	-	13	TRBV27	TRBJ2-1	CASREIAGNEQFF	TGTGCCAGCAGGGAAATAGCGGGTAATGAGCAGTTCTTC
-	once	14	TRBV6-5	TRBJ2-2	CASSFGVLTGELFF	TGTGCCAGCAGTTTTGGGGTACTCACCGGGGAGCTGTTTTTT
TRBD2	-	19	TRBV4-1	TRBJ2-2	CASSQDLLAGITNTGELFF	TGCGCCAGCAGCCAAGATCTTCTAGCGGGAATTACGAACACCGGGGAGCTGTTTTTT
TRBD2	-	14	TRBV6-5	TRBJ2-5	CASSAVAGGETQYF	TGTGCCAGCAGCGCGGTAGCGGGAGGAGAGACCCAGTACTTC
-	-	15	TRBV7-9	TRBJ2-2	CASSFAAMYTGELFF	TGTGCCAGCAGCTTTGCAGCGATGTACACCGGGGAGCTGTTTTTT
-	-	12	TRBV6-1	TRBJ2-7	CASSGGNTHQYF	TGTGCCAGCAGTGGGGGCAACACGCACCAGTACTTC
TRBD2	-	15	TRBV10-3	TRBJ2-1	CAISAAGGQGNEQFF	TGTGCCATCAGTGCTGCGGGAGGGCAAGGCAATGAGCAGTTCTTC
-	-	14	TRBV6-6	TRBJ1-1	CASSYSRLNTEAFF	TGTGCCAGCAGTTACAGTCGGCTGAACACTGAAGCTTTCTTT
TRBD2	-	15	TRBV9	TRBJ2-1	CASSAGLAGAGEQFF	TGTGCCAGCAGCGCCGGACTAGCGGGAGCGGGGGAGCAGTTCTTC
TRBD2	-	13	TRBV7-9	TRBJ2-1	CASRLAGYNEQFF	TGTGCCAGCAGGCTAGCGGGCTACAATGAGCAGTTCTTC
-	-	17	TRBV19	TRBJ2-7	CASSTTLMTRRSYEQYF	TGTGCCAGTAGTACCACCCTCATGACTAGGAGGTCCTACGAGCAGTACTTC
TRBD1	-	14	TRBV11-2	TRBJ2-2	CASSWGTGGGELFF	TGTGCCAGCAGCTGGGGGACAGGGGGCGGGGAGCTGTTTTTT
TRBD1	-	15	TRBV6-5	TRBJ2-2	CASSRTGTGSGELFF	TGTGCCAGCAGTAGAACCGGGACAGGGTCCGGGGAGCTGTTTTTT
TRBD1	-	15	TRBV11-2	TRBJ1-1	CASSTRQGLNTEAFF	TGTGCCAGCAGCACCCGACAGGGGTTAAACACTGAAGCTTTCTTT
TRBD2	-	15	TRBV19	TRBJ2-7	CASNSREGGPYEQYF	TGTGCCAGTAACTCGCGGGAGGGAGGTCCCTACGAGCAGTACTTC
-	-	14	TRBV9	TRBJ2-1	CASSVTGRGHEQFF	TGTGCCAGCAGCGTAACCGGGAGAGGGCATGAGCAGTTCTTC
-	-	15	TRBV7-9	TRBJ1-4	CASSPSVVGGEKLFF	TGTGCCAGCAGTCCGAGTGTTGTAGGGGGAGAAAAACTGTTTTTT
-	-	16	TRBV5-5	TRBJ2-7	CASSLLDRDFPYEQYF	TGTGCCAGCAGCTTGCTCGACAGGGACTTCCCCTACGAGCAGTACTTC
-	-	15	TRBV28	TRBJ1-5	CASSPSGGSNQPQHF	TGTGCCAGCAGCCCCAGTGGGGGGAGCAATCAGCCCCAGCATTTT
TRBD2	once	13	TRBV25-1	TRBJ2-7	CASSPAGGPEQYF	TGTGCCAGCAGCCCAGCGGGAGGACCCGAGCAGTACTTC
TRBD2	-	15	TRBV6-5	TRBJ2-1	CASRPTSGPYNEQFF	TGTGCCAGCAGGCCAACTAGCGGGCCCTACAATGAGCAGTTCTTC
TRBD1	-	16	TRBV9	TRBJ2-1	CASSVGGGDFYNEQFF	TGTGCCAGCAGCGTAGGAGGGGGCGATTTCTACAATGAGCAGTTCTTC
-	once	19	TRBV7-3	TRBJ2-5	CASSLIFSCAGRVRETQYF	TGTGCCAGCAGCTTAATATTTTCTTGCGCAGGGCGAGTTCGTGAGACCCAGTACTTC
TRBD1	-	15	TRBV2	TRBJ1-5	CASSEGQAFNQPQHF	TGTGCCAGCAGTGAGGGACAGGCCTTTAATCAGCCCCAGCATTTT
-	-	14	TRBV5-6	TRBJ2-7	CASSTVGSDYEQYF	TGTGCCAGCAGCACTGTTGGGTCCGACTACGAGCAGTACTTC
-	-	13	TRBV4-1	TRBJ2-3	CASSQPPGDTQYF	TGCGCCAGCAGCCAACCGCCGGGAGATACGCAGTATTTT
TRBD1	-	18	TRBV7-9	TRBJ1-5	CASSLVKPGQGYNQPQHF	TGTGCCAGCAGCTTAGTTAAACCGGGACAGGGGTACAATCAGCCCCAGCATTTT
-	-	14	TRBV5-6	TRBJ2-3	CASSLYVTWNTQYF	TGTGCCAGCAGCTTGTATGTAACGTGGAATACGCAGTATTTT
TRBD2	-	13	TRBV4-1	TRBJ2-7	CASSQSRGEEQYF	TGCGCCAGCAGCCAATCTCGGGGGGAAGAGCAGTACTTC
-	-	17	TRBV9	TRBJ2-1	CASSEGVAGTFYDEQFF	TGTGCCAGCAGCGAGGGGGTTGCGGGAACCTTCTATGATGAGCAGTTCTTC
TRBD2	-	15	TRBV4-1	TRBJ2-1	CASTPTSGSGNEQFF	TGCGCCAGCACCCCGACTAGCGGGAGTGGGAATGAGCAGTTCTTC
-	-	13	TRBV29-1	TRBJ1-2	CSVDPGAVDGYTF	TGCAGCGTCGACCCAGGGGCGGTGGATGGCTACACCTTC
TRBD1	-	14	TRBV13	TRBJ1-1	CASSARGMNTEAFF	TGTGCCAGCAGCGCCAGGGGGATGAACACTGAAGCTTTCTTT
-	-	14	TRBV7-9	TRBJ2-7	CASSLTRKPYEQYF	TGTGCCAGCAGCTTAACGAGGAAACCCTACGAGCAGTACTTC
TRBD2	-	16	TRBV2	TRBJ2-7	CASSDWPSGGSYEQYF	TGTGCCAGCAGTGACTGGCCTAGCGGGGGCAGCTACGAGCAGTACTTC
-	-	16	TRBV5-7	TRBJ1-5	CASSLQQGYSNQPQHF	TGTGCCAGCAGCTTGCAGCAGGGTTACAGCAATCAGCCCCAGCATTTT